The sample holds a few counts of the clone carrying this T cell receptor beta chain. Its antigen is as yet unknown. The same CDR3 can be traced to other DNA sequences in this sample. The data originate from a study of beta chain features in type 1 diabetes. Of the isolated RNA, all was reverse transcribed, and so the sequenced material was expressed TCRB transcripts. Assay: immunoSEQ multiplex PCR; the TCRdb copy retains only in-frame clones and omits some. The sample has around 280,000 clones, 8% seen once; the top ten hold approximately 1%. Study-wide points: Among patients with Type 1 diabetes, TCRB CDR3s were moderately but significantly shorter in every one of the four CD4+ subsets. Healthy donors had naive, central memory and Treg TCRB repertoires that appeared less similar than those seen among patients.

Losses at the gene ends were 3 bases for V and 4 bases for J; bases not matched to a gene: 5. CDR3 size: 15 residues. The germline V gene has CDR1 KGHSH and CDR2 LQKENI. The clonotype comes from a woman between 18 and 29 years old in good health. The specimen was central memory CD4+ T cells from blood. The chain combines TRBV18 with TRBJ2-5; 10 nucleotides agree with TRBD1. The CDR3 loop reads CASSPGQGSRETQYF. CDR3 nucleotide sequence: TGTGCCAGCTCACCGGGACAGGGGTCTAGAGAGACCCAGTACTTC. Filled out from reference TRBV18 and TRBJ2-5, the complete variable domain reads NAGVMQNPRHLVRRRGQEARLRCSPMKGHSHVYWYRQLPEEGLKFMVYLQKENIIDESGMPKERFSAEFPKEGPSILRIQQVVRGDSAAYFCASSPGQGSRETQYFGPGTRLLVL.